The 6 T cell receptor beta chains given below trace back to one sample, sequenced in a study of blood T cell repertoires in COVID-19. Only in-frame clones appear in the TCRdb table, and some are missing; sequencing was by immunoSEQ multiplex PCR. The sample yields around 95,000 clones, about 88% seen once. Sequencing input: peripheral blood. These receptors all stem from a man under 40 in a cohort sampled during active COVID-19.

The chain is built from TRBV6-5 and TRBJ1-6; 7 bases are a match to TRBD1. The J segment lost 7 bases and the V segment lost 10 bases, leaving 4 bases of the junction unmatched. CDR3 size: 12 residues. CDR1 MNHEY and CDR2 SVGAGI come from the germline V gene. Here the CDR3 reads CATGQPNSPLHF. Written as DNA, the CDR3 is TGTGCCACGGGACAGCCAAATTCACCCCTCCACTTT.

This chain joins TRBV3-1 (or the pseudogene TRBV3-2) and TRBJ1-2; tentatively, D is TRBD1 (5 bases). CDR1 and CDR2 from the germline V gene are LGHDT and YNNKEL (reference sequence). This CDR3 has 14 amino acids. Between the trimmed V and J ends, which lost 3 bases and 5 bases, there was a span of 13 bases. The CDR3 reads CASSHGTTGYGYTF. The CDR3 nucleotides are TGTGCCAGCAGCCATGGGACTACCGGGTATGGCTACACCTTC.

The chain combines TRBV19 with TRBJ1-6, with 7 bases matching TRBD1. Germline lookup yields CDR1 LNHDA and CDR2 SQIVND (reference sequence). The J segment lost 4 bases and the V segment lost 0 bases, leaving 15 bases of the junction unmatched. There are 20 residues in the CDR3. CDR3 residues: CASSIEDSQGIPAYNSPLHF. CDR3 nucleotides: TGTGCCAGTAGTATAGAGGATTCACAGGGGATCCCCGCTTATAATTCACCCCTCCACTTT.

The gene calls are TRBV5-1 and TRBJ1-4; 9 bases fit TRBD1. The germline CDR1 and CDR2 sequences are SGHRS and YFSETQ. This CDR3 contains 17 residues. Germline trimming cut 5 bases from V and 5 bases from J; bases unmatched to any gene: 13. CDR3 sequence (DNA): TGCGCCAGCAGGCGGATCAGGACAGGGGTAGAAAATGAAAAACTGTTTTTT. Translating gives CASRRIRTGVENEKLFF. Using reference TRBV5-1 and TRBJ1-4 for the parts outside the CDR3, the full variable domain is KAGVTQTPRYLIKTRGQQVTLSCSPISGHRSVSWYQQTPGQGLQFLFEYFSETQRNKGNFPGRFSGRQFSNSRSEMNVSTLELGDSALYLCASRRIRTGVENEKLFFGSGTQLSVL.

The rearrangement links TRBV2 to TRBJ2-7; a weak D match, TRBD1 (5 bases). This CDR3 comprises 13 residues. Germline CDR1 and CDR2: SNHLY and FYNNEI. V gave up 7 bases and J gave up 1 base, with 11 bases separating them. The CDR3 loop is CASTLDTSYEQYF. CDR3 coding DNA: TGTGCCAGCACCTTGGACACTTCCTACGAGCAGTACTTC.

J is TRBJ2-3 and V is TRBV6-1, with a possible D match to TRBD2 (5 bases). CDR1 and CDR2 from the germline V gene are MNHNS and SASEGT. Trimming removed 2 bases from V and 0 bases from J, with 9 bases in between. The CDR3 runs to 15 residues. The DNA of the CDR3 is TGTGCCAGCAGTGAAATAGCGAGTAGCACAGATACGCAGTATTTT. Protein sequence: CASSEIASSTDTQYF.